This is a list of T cell receptor beta chains from one sample in a study of blood T cell repertoires in COVID-19. Sequencing was performed with immunoSEQ multiplex PCR; in TCRdb, only in-frame clones are kept and a portion is missing. The table lists roughly 45,000 clones, roughly four fifths of them singletons. The source material was peripheral blood. The receptors here all came from a woman between 55 and 75 years old with acute or convalescent COVID-19. Both conserved end residues are part of each CDR3. A D gene is named only where the DNA matches it firmly. Expanded clones are given a class, and other clones once, few, many or no size at all.

clone_size: once; d_call: -; j_call: TRBJ1-4; v_call: TRBV6-4; cdr3_aa: CASSVSGYSLFF; cdr3_nt: TGTGCCAGCAGTGTTTCCGGGTACTCACTGTTTTTT
clone_size: -; d_call: TRBD2; j_call: TRBJ2-7; v_call: TRBV7-2; cdr3_aa: CASSLAAGGTYEQYF; cdr3_nt: TGTGCCAGCAGCTTAGCTGCGGGGGGCACCTACGAGCAGTACTTC
clone_size: once; d_call: TRBD2; j_call: TRBJ2-3; v_call: TRBV7-9; cdr3_aa: CASSLRLAGGALDTQYF; cdr3_nt: TGTGCCAGCAGCCTCCGACTAGCGGGGGGTGCATTAGATACGCAGTATTTT
clone_size: -; d_call: TRBD1; j_call: TRBJ2-7; v_call: TRBV11-2; cdr3_aa: CASSAGQGSYEQYF; cdr3_nt: TGTGCCAGCAGCGCGGGACAGGGATCCTACGAGCAGTACTTC
clone_size: once; d_call: -; j_call: TRBJ1-2; v_call: TRBV24-1; cdr3_aa: CATSSGETAGVGYTF; cdr3_nt: TGTGCCACCAGCTCTGGGGAGACGGCGGGCGTAGGCTACACCTTC
clone_size: -; d_call: TRBD2; j_call: TRBJ2-5; v_call: TRBV7-2; cdr3_aa: CASTPGGETQYF; cdr3_nt: TGTGCCAGCACCCCGGGAGGAGAGACCCAGTACTTC
clone_size: -; d_call: TRBD1; j_call: TRBJ1-5; v_call: TRBV20-1; cdr3_aa: CSASRQGIQPQHF; cdr3_nt: TGCAGTGCTAGTCGACAGGGGATTCAGCCCCAGCATTTT
clone_size: -; d_call: -; j_call: TRBJ1-1; v_call: TRBV25-1; cdr3_aa: CASSESTGSKTEAFF; cdr3_nt: TGTGCCAGCAGTGAATCAACAGGGAGCAAAACTGAAGCTTTCTTT
clone_size: -; d_call: -; j_call: TRBJ2-7; v_call: TRBV12-3/TRBV12-4; cdr3_aa: CASSLEGSYEQYF; cdr3_nt: TGTGCCAGCAGTCTGGAGGGTTCCTACGAGCAGTACTTC
clone_size: -; d_call: -; j_call: TRBJ2-7; v_call: TRBV19; cdr3_aa: CASSSGTHSYEQYF; cdr3_nt: TGTGCCAGTAGTTCCGGGACACACTCTTACGAGCAGTACTTC
clone_size: once; d_call: -; j_call: TRBJ1-6; v_call: TRBV30; cdr3_aa: CAWRAGSVSPLHF; cdr3_nt: TGTGCCTGGAGGGCAGGCAGTGTTTCACCCCTCCACTTT
clone_size: few; d_call: TRBD2; j_call: TRBJ2-1; v_call: TRBV3-1/TRBV3-2; cdr3_aa: CASSQDTERGLLGEQFF; cdr3_nt: TGTGCCAGCAGCCAAGATACGGAGCGGGGGCTCCTCGGTGAGCAGTTCTTC